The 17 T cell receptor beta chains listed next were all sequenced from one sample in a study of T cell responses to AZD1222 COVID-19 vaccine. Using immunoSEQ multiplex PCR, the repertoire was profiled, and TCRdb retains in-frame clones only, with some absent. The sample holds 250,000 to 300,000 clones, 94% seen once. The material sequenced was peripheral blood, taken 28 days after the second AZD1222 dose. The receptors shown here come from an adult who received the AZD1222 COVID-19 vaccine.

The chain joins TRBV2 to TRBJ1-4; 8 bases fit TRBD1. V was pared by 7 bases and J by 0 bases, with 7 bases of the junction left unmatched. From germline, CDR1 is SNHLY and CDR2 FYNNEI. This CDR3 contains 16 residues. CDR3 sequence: CASIAGQATTNEKLFF. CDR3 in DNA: TGTGCCAGCATCGCGGGACAGGCTACAACTAATGAAAAACTGTTTTTT.

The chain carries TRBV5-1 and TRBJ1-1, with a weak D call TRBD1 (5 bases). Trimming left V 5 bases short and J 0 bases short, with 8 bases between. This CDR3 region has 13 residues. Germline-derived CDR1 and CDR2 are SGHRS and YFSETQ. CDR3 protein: CASRMTVNTEAFF. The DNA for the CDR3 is TGCGCCAGCAGGATGACAGTGAACACTGAAGCTTTCTTT.

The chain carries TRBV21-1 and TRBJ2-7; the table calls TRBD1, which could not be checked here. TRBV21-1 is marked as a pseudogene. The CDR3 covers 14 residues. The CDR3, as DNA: TGTGCCAGCAGCAAAGCAAACAGCTCCTACGAGCAGTACTTC. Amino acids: CASSKANSSYEQYF.

This chain's CDR3 is CASRIQGASEQYF. CDR3 nucleotides: TGTGCCAGCAGAATACAGGGGGCGAGTGAGCAGTACTTC. The chain couples TRBV6-6 to TRBJ2-7; 9 bases fit TRBD1. Germline CDR1 reads MNHNY; CDR2 reads SVGAGI (reference sequence). CDR3 length: 13 amino acids. With V trimmed by 6 bases and J by 7 bases, 7 bases remained unmatched.

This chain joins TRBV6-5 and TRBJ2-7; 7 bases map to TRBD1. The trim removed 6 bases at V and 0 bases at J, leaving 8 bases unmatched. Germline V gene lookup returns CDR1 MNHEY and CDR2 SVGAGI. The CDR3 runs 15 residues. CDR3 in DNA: TGTGCCAGCAGCACGGGACAGTCGAGCTCCTACGAGCAGTACTTC. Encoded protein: CASSTGQSSSYEQYF.

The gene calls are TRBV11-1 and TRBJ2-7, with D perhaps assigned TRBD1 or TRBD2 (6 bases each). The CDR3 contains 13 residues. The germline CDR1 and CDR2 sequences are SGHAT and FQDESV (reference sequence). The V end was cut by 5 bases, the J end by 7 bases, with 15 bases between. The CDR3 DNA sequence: TGTGCCAGCAGCCCGACGGGGGCAGGGGAGCAGTACTTC. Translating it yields CASSPTGAGEQYF.

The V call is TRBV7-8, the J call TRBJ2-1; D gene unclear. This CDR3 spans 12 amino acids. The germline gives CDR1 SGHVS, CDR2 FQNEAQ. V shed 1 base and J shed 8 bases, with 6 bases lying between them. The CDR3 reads CASSLGPDEQFF. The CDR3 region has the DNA TGTGCCAGCAGCTTAGGGCCGGATGAGCAGTTCTTC. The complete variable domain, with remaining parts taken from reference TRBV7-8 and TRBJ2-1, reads GAGVSQSPRYKVAKRGQDVALRCDPISGHVSLFWYQQALGQGPEFLTYFQNEAQLDKSGLPSDRFFAERPEGSVSTLKIQRTQQEDSAVYLCASSLGPDEQFFGPGTRLTVL.

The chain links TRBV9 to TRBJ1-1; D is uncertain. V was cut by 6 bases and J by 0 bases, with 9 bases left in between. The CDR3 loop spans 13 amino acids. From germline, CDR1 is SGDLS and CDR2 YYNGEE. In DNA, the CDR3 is TGTGCCAGCAATAAGGGAGTGAACACTGAAGCTTTCTTT. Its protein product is CASNKGVNTEAFF.

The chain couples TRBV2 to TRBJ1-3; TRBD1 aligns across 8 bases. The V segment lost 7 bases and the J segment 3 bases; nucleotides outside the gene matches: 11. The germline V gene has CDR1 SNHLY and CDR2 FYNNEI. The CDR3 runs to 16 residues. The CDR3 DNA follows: TGTGCCAGCACCCCCCAGGGGGCAGGGGTTGGAAACACCATATATTTT. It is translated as CASTPQGAGVGNTIYF.

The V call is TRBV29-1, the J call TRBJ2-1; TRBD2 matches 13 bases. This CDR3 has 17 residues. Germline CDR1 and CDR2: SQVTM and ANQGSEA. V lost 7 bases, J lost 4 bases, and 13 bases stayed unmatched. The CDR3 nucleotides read TGCAGCGCGGAGGGGCCGGGACTAGCGGGGCGGTACAATGAGCAGTTCTTC. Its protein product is CSAEGPGLAGRYNEQFF.

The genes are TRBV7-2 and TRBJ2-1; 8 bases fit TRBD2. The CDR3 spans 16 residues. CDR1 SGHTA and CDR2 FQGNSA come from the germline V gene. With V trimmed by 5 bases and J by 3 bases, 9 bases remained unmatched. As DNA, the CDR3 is TGTGCCAGCAGCCTCCAGGAGCGGGAGCGCTACAATGAGCAGTTCTTC. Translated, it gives CASSLQERERYNEQFF.

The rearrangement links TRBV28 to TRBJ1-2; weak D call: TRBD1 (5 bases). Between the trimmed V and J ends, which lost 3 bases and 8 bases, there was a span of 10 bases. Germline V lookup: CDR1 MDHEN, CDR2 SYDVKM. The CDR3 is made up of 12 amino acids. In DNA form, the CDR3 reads TGTGCCAGCAGTTTCCGTTGGGGGGGCTACACCTTC. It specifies CASSFRWGGYTF.

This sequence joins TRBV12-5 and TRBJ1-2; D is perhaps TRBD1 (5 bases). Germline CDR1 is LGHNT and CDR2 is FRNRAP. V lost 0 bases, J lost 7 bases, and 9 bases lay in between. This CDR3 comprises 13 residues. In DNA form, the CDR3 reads TGTGCTAGTGGTTTGGTAGGGGTTCCTGGCTACACCTTC. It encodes CASGLVGVPGYTF.

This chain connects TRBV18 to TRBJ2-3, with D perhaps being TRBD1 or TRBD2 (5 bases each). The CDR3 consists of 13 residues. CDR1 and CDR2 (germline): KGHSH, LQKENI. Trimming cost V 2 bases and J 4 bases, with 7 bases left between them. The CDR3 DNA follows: TGTGCCAGCTCACCAGAGGGACCAGATACGCAGTATTTT. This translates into CASSPEGPDTQYF.

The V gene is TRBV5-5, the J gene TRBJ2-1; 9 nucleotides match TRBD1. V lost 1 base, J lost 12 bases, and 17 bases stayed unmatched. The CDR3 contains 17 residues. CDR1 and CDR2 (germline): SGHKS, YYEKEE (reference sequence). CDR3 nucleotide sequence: TGTGCCAGCAGCTTGCAAACCGGGACAGGGATTTCGCGTGTGCAGTTCTTC. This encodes CASSLQTGTGISRVQFF.

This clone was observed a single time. The CDR3 DNA reads as TGTGCCAGCAGCTTAGGGAGTAACTACAATGAGCAGTTCTTC. Its protein is CASSLGSNYNEQFF. The rearrangement links TRBV11-3 to TRBJ2-1, with D unclear. Germline lookup yields CDR1 SGHNT and CDR2 YENEEA. Trimming took 1 base from V and 3 from J, leaving 7 bases between them. The CDR3 sequence is 14 residues long.

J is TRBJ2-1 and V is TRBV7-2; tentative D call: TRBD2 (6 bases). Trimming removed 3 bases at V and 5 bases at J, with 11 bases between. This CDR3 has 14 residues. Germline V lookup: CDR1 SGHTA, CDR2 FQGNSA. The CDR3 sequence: CASSFGRSNNEQFF. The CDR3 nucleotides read TGTGCCAGCAGCTTCGGGAGATCGAACAATGAGCAGTTCTTC.